This is a list of T cell receptor beta chains from one sample in a study of identical twins. TCRdb analysed the 5' RACE reads with MiXCR anew, one entry per CDR3 protein. The sample holds approximately 220,000 distinct CDR3 sequences, 6% to 8.5% seen once. These same data were also listed under a study on yellow fever vaccine responses in identical twins.

Sequencing was performed on CD8+ T cells sorted from blood. The receptors were sampled from a woman between 18 and 30 years old in good health. The CDR3 runs from the conserved cysteine through the conserved F or W. D genes are given only for firm matches. For some rows the clone size is stated as once, few or many, or as a class when expanded; others skip it.

V,size,J,D,DNA,CDR3
TRBV29-1,few,TRBJ1-4,-,TGCAGCGTTGATGGGGAGTCCCGTGGGCTGTTTTTT,CSVDGESRGLFF
TRBV27,many,TRBJ2-3,-,TGTGCCAGCAGTTTCTTGGCGATCTCCCCCCCAGATACGCAGTATTTT,CASSFLAISPPDTQYF
TRBV3-1,-,TRBJ2-4,TRBD2,TGTGCCAGCAGCCAAGGTGTAACGGGAGGTGGGAAAAACATTCAGTACTTC,CASSQGVTGGGKNIQYF
TRBV25-1,few,TRBJ1-2,-,TGTGCCAGCAGTGATAACCAGGGAAGGTATGGCTACACCTTC,CASSDNQGRYGYTF
TRBV28,many,TRBJ1-6,-,TGTGCCAGCAGTTCCAACCCGGTGGGAGGTTCACCCCTCCACTTT,CASSSNPVGGSPLHF
TRBV28,few,TRBJ2-7,-,TGTGCCAGCAGCCCCTACCAGGACACCAGGAACGAGCAGTACTTC,CASSPYQDTRNEQYF
TRBV9,few,TRBJ1-1,-,TGTGCCAGCAGCGGCAGAAGTAACACTGAAGCTTTCTTT,CASSGRSNTEAFF
TRBV20-1,few,TRBJ2-3,-,TGCAGTGTTACGGAAGTGGGAGGAAGCACAGATACGCAGTATTTT,CSVTEVGGSTDTQYF
TRBV28,few,TRBJ1-3,-,TGTGCCTGCCGAGGAGACTCTGGAAACACCATATATTTT,CACRGDSGNTIYF
TRBV6-5,few,TRBJ1-4,TRBD1,TGTGCCAGCAGTTACTCGACAGGGGGCAGTGAAAAACTGTTTTTT,CASSYSTGGSEKLFF
TRBV20-1,-,TRBJ2-1,-,TGCAGTGCTAGAGTTGAGGCCTACAATGAGCAGTTCTTC,CSARVEAYNEQFF
TRBV27,many,TRBJ2-5,-,TGTGCCAGCAAGGGAGACTATAGTGAGACCCAGTACTTC,CASKGDYSETQYF
TRBV14,few,TRBJ2-1,-,TGTGCCAGCAGCCAAACAGGCCGCTCCTACAATGAGCAGTTCTTC,CASSQTGRSYNEQFF
TRBV5-6,many,TRBJ2-2,-,TGTGCCAGCAGCGGGGGAGCTCAGCGTTCCACCGGGGAGCTGTTTTTT,CASSGGAQRSTGELFF
TRBV29-1,many,TRBJ2-7,-,TGCAGCGTTTTGGCCGGGACCTTAGGACTCCACGAGCAGTACTTC,CSVLAGTLGLHEQYF
TRBV4-1,few,TRBJ2-7,-,TGCGCCAGCAGCGAAGGGGTTGTTGACGAGCAGTACTTC,CASSEGVVDEQYF
TRBV2,-,TRBJ2-2,-,TGTGCCAGCAGTGACCCCCAGAACACCGGGGAGCTGTTTTTT,CASSDPQNTGELFF
TRBV20-1,few,TRBJ2-3,-,TGCAGTGGTTGGAAGGATATCACAGATACGCAGTATTTT,CSGWKDITDTQYF
TRBV29-1,many,TRBJ2-1,-,TGCAGCGCCGGGTGGGGTTATGAGCAGTTCTTC,CSAGWGYEQFF
TRBV19,-,TRBJ2-1,-,TGTGCCAGTAGTGCCCCCCTTCTGGGGGATGAGCAGTTCTTC,CASSAPLLGDEQFF
TRBV11-1,-,TRBJ1-4,-,TGTGCCAGCAGCCGTGGTGGAGGGGTACCGAATGCAACTAATGAAAAACTGTTTTTT,CASSRGGGVPNATNEKLFF
TRBV6-5,few,TRBJ2-1,-,TGTGCCAGCAGTTATGGGAACCCCGGCAATGAGCAGTTCTTC,CASSYGNPGNEQFF
TRBV5-5,-,TRBJ2-2,-,TGTGCCAGCACAATAGCATCCTCCGCCGGGGAGCTGTTTTTT,CASTIASSAGELFF
TRBV20-1,-,TRBJ2-2,-,TGCAGTGCTAGGAACCCAGGGGAGATCGACACCGGGGAGCTGTTTTTT,CSARNPGEIDTGELFF
TRBV6-1,few,TRBJ2-6,-,TGTGCCAGCAGTGAGGGATTCTCTGGGGCCAACGTCCTGACTTTC,CASSEGFSGANVLTF
TRBV5-1,-,TRBJ1-2,TRBD1,TGCGCCAGCAGCGCGGGACAGGGTTATGGCTACACCTTC,CASSAGQGYGYTF